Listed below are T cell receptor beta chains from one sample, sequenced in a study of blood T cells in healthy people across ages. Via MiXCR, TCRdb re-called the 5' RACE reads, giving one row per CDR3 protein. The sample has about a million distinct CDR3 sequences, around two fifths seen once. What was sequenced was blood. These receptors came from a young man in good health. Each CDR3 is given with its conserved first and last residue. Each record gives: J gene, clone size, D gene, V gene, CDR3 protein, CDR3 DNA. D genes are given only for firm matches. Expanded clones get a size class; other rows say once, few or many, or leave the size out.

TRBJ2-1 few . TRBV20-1 CSANRGAPHNEQFF TGCAGTGCAAACCGGGGGGCCCCCCACAATGAGCAGTTCTTC
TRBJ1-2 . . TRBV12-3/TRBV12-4 CASGGALYGYTF TGTGCCAGTGGGGGGGCCCTCTATGGCTACACCTTC
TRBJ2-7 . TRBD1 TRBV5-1 CASSFTQHWTGGFYEQYF TGCGCCAGCAGCTTCACCCAACATTGGACAGGGGGGTTTTACGAGCAGTACTTC
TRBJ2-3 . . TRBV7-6 CASSLEYSSPHTDTQYF TGTGCCAGCAGCTTAGAGTATTCGAGTCCTCACACAGATACGCAGTATTTT
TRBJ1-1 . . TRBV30 CAWSYGWGQTEAFF TGTGCCTGGAGCTATGGTTGGGGGCAAACTGAAGCTTTCTTT
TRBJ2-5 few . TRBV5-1 CASTTGRALKETQYF TGCGCCAGCACAACGGGACGTGCCTTAAAAGAGACCCAGTACTTC
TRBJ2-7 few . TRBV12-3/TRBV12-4 CASSFNARGSQYF TGTGCCAGCAGCTTTAATGCTCGTGGGTCCCAGTACTTC
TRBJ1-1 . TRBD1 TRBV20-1 CSARQGGHPRGEAFF TGCAGTGCTCGACAGGGGGGCCATCCAAGGGGTGAAGCTTTCTTT
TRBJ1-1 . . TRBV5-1 CASSVRGWDTEAFF TGCGCCAGCAGCGTCCGGGGATGGGACACTGAAGCTTTCTTT
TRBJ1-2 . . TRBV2 CASSAQGLVYGYTF TGTGCCAGCAGTGCTCAGGGACTAGTATATGGCTACACCTTC
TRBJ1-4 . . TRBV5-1 CASSLARQRGEKLFF TGCGCCAGCAGCTTGGCCCGGCAGCGAGGTGAAAAACTGTTTTTT
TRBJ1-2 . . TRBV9 CASSRDGPYGYTF TGTGCCAGCAGCAGGGACGGACCCTATGGCTACACCTTC
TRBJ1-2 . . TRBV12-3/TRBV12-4 CASTPPRQGLRAYILTNYGYTF TGTGCCAGCACCCCTCCGCGGCAGGGCCTCAGGGCATATATTTTAACTAACTATGGCTACACCTTC
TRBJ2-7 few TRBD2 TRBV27 CASNLRGGTNYEQYF TGTGCCAGCAATTTGAGGGGAGGGACTAATTACGAGCAGTACTTC
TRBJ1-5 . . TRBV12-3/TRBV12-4 CASSLIDGNQPQHF TGTGCCAGCAGTCTAATAGATGGCAATCAGCCCCAGCATTTT
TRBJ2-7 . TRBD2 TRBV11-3 CANSPSGGTYNEQYF TGTGCCAACAGCCCGAGCGGGGGTACCTACAATGAGCAGTACTTC
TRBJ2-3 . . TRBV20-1 CSATRVTDTQYF TGCAGTGCTACCAGGGTGACAGATACGCAGTATTTT
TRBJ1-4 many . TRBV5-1 CASSLGGRNEKLFF TGTGCCAGCAGTTTAGGTGGCAGAAATGAAAAACTGTTTTTT
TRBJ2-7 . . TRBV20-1 CSASEMGGYEQYF TGCAGTGCTAGCGAGATGGGGGGCTACGAGCAGTACTTC
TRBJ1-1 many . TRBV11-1 CASSLRAGRNTEAFF TGTGCCAGCAGCCTCCGCGCCGGGAGGAACACTGAAGCTTTCTTT
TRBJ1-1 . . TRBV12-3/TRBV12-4 CAGSLGRGTNTEAFF TGTGCCGGCAGTCTTGGGCGGGGCACGAACACTGAAGCTTTCTTT
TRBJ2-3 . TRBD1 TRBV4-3 CASSQKGQGSTDTQYF TGCGCCAGCAGCCAGAAAGGACAGGGTAGCACAGATACGCAGTATTTT
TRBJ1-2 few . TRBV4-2 CASSQDGGGVNYGYTF TGTGCCAGCAGCCAAGATGGGGGGGGTGTTAACTATGGCTACACCTTC
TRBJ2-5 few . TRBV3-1 CASSQVDWKLETQYF TGTGCCAGCAGCCAAGTGGACTGGAAACTAGAGACCCAGTACTTC
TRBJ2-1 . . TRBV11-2 CASSLGTPIGDEQFF TGTGCCAGCAGCTTAGGGACCCCTATTGGGGATGAGCAGTTCTTC
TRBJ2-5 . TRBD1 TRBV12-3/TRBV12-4 CTSSLGQGYETQYF TGTACCAGCAGTTTAGGACAGGGATACGAGACCCAGTACTTC
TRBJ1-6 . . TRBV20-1 CSARDGQSSYNSPLHF TGCAGTGCTAGAGATGGGCAGAGCTCCTATAATTCACCCCTCCACTTT
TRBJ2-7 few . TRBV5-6 CASSLASGADLMDEQYF TGTGCCAGCAGCTTGGCCTCGGGTGCAGACTTGATGGACGAGCAGTACTTC
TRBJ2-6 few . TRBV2 CASLGPRSSGANVLTF TGTGCCAGCCTCGGACCTAGATCCTCTGGGGCCAACGTCCTGACTTTC
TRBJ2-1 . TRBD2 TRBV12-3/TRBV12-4 CASRVTSGGPHNEQFF TGTGCCAGCAGGGTGACTAGCGGGGGGCCCCACAATGAGCAGTTCTTC
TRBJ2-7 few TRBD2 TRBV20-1 CSARSQRGGYEQYF TGCAGTGCTAGGTCCCAGCGGGGGGGGTACGAGCAGTACTTC
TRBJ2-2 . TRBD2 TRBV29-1 CSVVVERGGSGELFF TGCAGCGTTGTAGTGGAGCGGGGGGGATCCGGGGAGCTGTTTTTT
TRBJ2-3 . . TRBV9 CASSVGFPGTSTDTQYF TGTGCCAGCAGCGTAGGATTTCCGGGGACTAGCACAGATACGCAGTATTTT